A single sample gave rise to the 3 T cell receptor beta chains below, sequenced in a study of T cell responses to AZD1222 COVID-19 vaccine. Libraries were prepared by immunoSEQ multiplex PCR; TCRdb keeps only in-frame clonotypes and omits some of them. The data hold 150,000 or so clones, with approximately 91% observed a single time. Sequenced material: peripheral blood, taken 28 days after the second AZD1222 dose. These receptors all come from an adult who received the AZD1222 COVID-19 vaccine.

The J gene is TRBJ2-1, the V gene TRBV7-9; either TRBD1 or TRBD2 may fit D (5 bases each). The germline V gene encodes CDR1 SEHNR and CDR2 FQNEAQ (reference sequence). Trimming pared 5 bases from V and 1 base from J, leaving 12 bases between. The length of the CDR3 is 15 residues. This CDR3 reads CASSPRDGSYNEQFF. The CDR3 DNA follows: TGTGCCAGCAGCCCCAGGGACGGTTCCTACAATGAGCAGTTCTTC.

This clone was picked up a small number of times. V gene TRBV30 combines with J gene TRBJ2-3, with a tentative D call TRBD2 (6 bases). CDR3 length equals 16 residues. Trimming took 5 bases from V and 4 from J, leaving 22 bases between them. CDR1 and CDR2 (germline): GTSNPN, SVGIG (reference sequence). In nucleotides, the CDR3 is TGTGCCTGGGACAACGGGGACTCCCTCCCTTCAGATACGCAGTATTTT. Translated, it gives CAWDNGDSLPSDTQYF.

Here the CDR3 DNA reads TGTGCCAGCAGCTTGAGCGGGACGGATGGAAACACCATATATTTT. Amino acids: CASSLSGTDGNTIYF. The V gene is TRBV7-3, the J gene TRBJ1-3; a weak D match, TRBD1 (5 bases). CDR1 is SGHTA and CDR2 is FQGTGA in the germline V gene. V lost 3 bases to trimming and J lost 3 bases, with 12 bases between them. The CDR3 sequence is 15 residues long.